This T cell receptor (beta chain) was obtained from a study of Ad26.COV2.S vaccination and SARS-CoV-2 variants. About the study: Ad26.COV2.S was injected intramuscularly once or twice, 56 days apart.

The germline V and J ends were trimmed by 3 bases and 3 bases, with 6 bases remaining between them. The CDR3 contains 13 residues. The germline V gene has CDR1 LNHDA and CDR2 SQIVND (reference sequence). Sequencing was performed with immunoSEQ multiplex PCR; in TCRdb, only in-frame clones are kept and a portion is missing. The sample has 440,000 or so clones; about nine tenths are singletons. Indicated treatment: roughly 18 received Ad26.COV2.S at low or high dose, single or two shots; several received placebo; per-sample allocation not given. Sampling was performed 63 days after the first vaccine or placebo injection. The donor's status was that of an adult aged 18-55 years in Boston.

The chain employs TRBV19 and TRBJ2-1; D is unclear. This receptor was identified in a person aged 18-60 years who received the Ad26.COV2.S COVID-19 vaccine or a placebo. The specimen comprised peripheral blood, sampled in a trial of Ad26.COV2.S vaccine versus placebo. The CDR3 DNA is TGTGCCAGTAGTATGCTAGGCTACAATGAGCAGTTCTTC. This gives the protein CASSMLGYNEQFF.